This TCR beta chain was captured in a study of cytomegalovirus exposure and HLA in healthy donors. For this clone: Its antigen is not identified.

The CDR3 is 15 residues long. V lost 4 bases and J 6 bases, leaving 22 bases between the germline ends. Germline V gives CDR1 GTSNPN, CDR2 SVGIG (reference sequence). The study sampled nominally healthy donors, though unrecorded immune exposures were likely. It was with 60 Vbeta and 13 Jbeta primers that the PCR ran. Per the original data handling: It was a later analysis that counted 83 million or so unique TCR beta chains, of which some 12 million were shared. Profiling relied on immunoSEQ multiplex PCR, and the TCRdb table lists in-frame clones only, not all of them. For V, J and clone size, that table is used; D and trimming come from the DNA. The sample consists of roughly 180,000 clones, about 9% of them appearing once. Study results and limitations: When analyzed later, a missense DCLRE1C variant was found to be linked to TCR beta V- and J-gene trimming. For most TCR beta V segments, an earlier analysis put the productive rate at about 90% or about 30% of the time.

The source of this sequence is a woman aged 25-40 years in good health and CMV-seropositive. The rearrangement uses TRBV30 and TRBJ2-7, with no clear D. The sample consisted of PBMCs. The DNA for the CDR3 is TGTGCCTGGACCGACTCACGGTTACGCGAAGGCGAGCAGTACTTC. Protein product: CAWTDSRLREGEQYF.